A selection of T cell receptor beta chains follows, all from one sample in a study of blood T cell repertoires in COVID-19. Clones were read by immunoSEQ multiplex PCR, and TCRdb kept only the in-frame ones, dropping some. The table lists approximately 450,000 clones, around 91% of them singletons. The source material was PBMCs or T cells enriched from blood (not recorded which). The receptors come from a man aged 25 to 40 who had recovered from COVID-19. The CDR3 runs from the conserved cysteine through the conserved F or W. A D gene is named only where the DNA matches it firmly. Size is stated for part of the rows, as once, few or many counts, or as a class when the clone is expanded.

J gene	D gene	V gene	CDR3 length	clone size	CDR3 protein	CDR3 DNA
TRBJ2-7	TRBD2	TRBV11-2	15	NA	CASSLSSGRTYEQYF	TGTGCCAGCAGCTTATCTAGCGGGAGAACCTACGAGCAGTACTTC
TRBJ1-5	TRBD1	TRBV2	15	NA	CASGRDRGENQPQHF	TGTGCCAGCGGCCGGGACAGGGGGGAAAACCAGCCCCAGCATTTT
TRBJ1-5	NA	TRBV28	17	NA	CASSLVDSTYSNQPQHF	TGTGCCAGCAGTTTAGTCGACAGCACCTATAGCAATCAGCCCCAGCATTTT
TRBJ1-4	NA	TRBV11-2	14	NA	CASSLDRAGEKLFF	TGTGCCAGCAGCTTAGATCGGGCAGGGGAAAAACTGTTTTTT
TRBJ2-2	NA	TRBV12-3/TRBV12-4	13	NA	CASSFVATGELFF	TGTGCCAGCAGTTTCGTGGCCACCGGGGAGCTGTTTTTT
TRBJ1-5	NA	TRBV19	15	NA	CASRERTGTHQPQHF	TGTGCCAGTAGGGAGAGAACAGGGACCCATCAGCCCCAGCATTTT
TRBJ1-2	TRBD1	TRBV12-3/TRBV12-4	13	once	CASSEGAGYGYTF	TGTGCCAGCAGTGAGGGGGCTGGCTATGGCTACACCTTC
TRBJ2-7	TRBD1	TRBV3-1/TRBV3-2	13	NA	CASSLGQGYEQYF	TGTGCCAGCAGCTTAGGACAGGGCTACGAGCAGTACTTC
TRBJ2-7	NA	TRBV19	13	NA	CASSSLGAWEQYF	TGTGCCAGTAGTAGTTTGGGGGCTTGGGAGCAGTACTTC
TRBJ2-6	NA	TRBV2	17	NA	CASSPSPGGSGANVLTF	TGTGCCAGCAGTCCAAGCCCCGGGGGCTCTGGGGCCAACGTCCTGACTTTC
TRBJ1-5	NA	TRBV6-4	14	many	CASSGQGGRWPQHF	TGTGCCAGCAGTGGTCAGGGTGGGCGGTGGCCCCAGCATTTT
TRBJ1-5	NA	TRBV7-9	13	once	CASSPSGVQPQHF	TGTGCCAGCAGCCCGTCTGGAGTACAGCCCCAGCATTTT
TRBJ1-1	NA	TRBV29-1	13	NA	CSVHGQLNTEAFF	TGCAGCGTTCACGGACAGTTGAACACTGAAGCTTTCTTT
TRBJ2-5	TRBD2	TRBV28	15	NA	CASSPGGSGGETQYF	TGTGCCAGCAGCCCCGGGGGGTCGGGGGGAGAGACCCAGTACTTC
TRBJ1-3	NA	TRBV3-1/TRBV3-2	15	NA	CASSLPGGSGNTIYF	TGTGCCAGCAGCCTGCCCGGGGGGTCTGGAAACACCATATATTTT
TRBJ1-1	TRBD1	TRBV30	12	NA	CAWSVTGARAFF	TGTGCCTGGAGTGTTACAGGGGCGAGGGCTTTCTTT
TRBJ2-1	NA	TRBV4-1	12	NA	CASSPANNEQFF	TGCGCCAGCAGCCCCGCTAACAATGAGCAGTTCTTC
TRBJ2-3	NA	TRBV10-2	14	NA	CASSEGLGTDTQYF	TGCGCCAGCAGTGAGGGCCTAGGCACAGATACGCAGTATTTT
TRBJ1-5	NA	TRBV19	14	NA	CASSIDFGNQPQHF	TGTGCCAGTAGTATAGACTTTGGCAATCAGCCCCAGCATTTT
TRBJ1-1	NA	TRBV5-1	14	NA	CASSMGGAVTEAFF	TGCGCCAGCAGCATGGGGGGCGCGGTCACTGAAGCTTTCTTT
TRBJ1-1	TRBD1	TRBV7-9	16	NA	CASSSRTGTGNTEAFF	TGTGCCAGCAGCTCCCGGACAGGGACCGGGAACACTGAAGCTTTCTTT
TRBJ2-5	NA	TRBV29-1	13	NA	CSLAGSIGETQYF	TGCAGCCTCGCCGGTTCTATCGGGGAGACCCAGTACTTC
TRBJ2-1	NA	TRBV18	15	NA	CASSRTRSLYNEQFF	TGTGCCAGCTCCCGAACTCGATCACTCTACAATGAGCAGTTCTTC
TRBJ2-5	TRBD1	TRBV5-6	15	NA	CASSLEVGQKETQYF	TGTGCCAGCAGCTTGGAGGTGGGACAGAAAGAGACCCAGTACTTC
TRBJ1-1	NA	TRBV7-2	15	NA	CASSLYHSSGTEAFF	TGTGCCAGCAGCTTATACCACTCTAGTGGAACTGAAGCTTTCTTT